The 26 T cell receptor beta chains in this list originate from one sample, sequenced in a study of blood T cell repertoires in COVID-19 (dated by TCRdb to 2020 to 2022). Receptor amplification or capture employed the immunoSEQ multiplex PCR assay. The clones in this table, taken by TCRdb from immuneACCESS, are in-frame only. Not every clone is retained; where verified, under half of the shortfall comes from an unresolved V gene, and the cause of the rest is unknown. The sample contains under 200,000 clones, around 79% of them found a single time. The ten biggest clones cover around 8% of the sample. What was sequenced was peripheral blood. Every receptor here comes from a woman aged 55-75 years with COVID-19, enrolled during active disease.

This sequence joins TRBV27 and TRBJ2-1; D gene uncertain. The CDR3 contains 15 residues. The V gene's germline CDR1 is MNHEY and CDR2 SMNVEV (reference sequence). The V end was cut by 5 bases, the J end by 5 bases, with 16 bases between. CDR3 residues: CASSAVQTLDNEQFF. In DNA, the CDR3 is TGTGCCAGCAGTGCGGTTCAGACCCTGGACAATGAGCAGTTCTTC.

V and J are TRBV18 and TRBJ1-2; D possibly corresponds to TRBD1 (5 bases). From germline, CDR1 is KGHSH and CDR2 LQKENI. The CDR3 spans 15 residues. V was cut by 3 bases and J by 0 bases, with 11 bases left in between. CDR3 nucleotides: TGTGCCAGCTCACCCGCGGGACCTACTAACTATGGCTACACCTTC. This encodes CASSPAGPTNYGYTF.

This rearrangement joins TRBV2 to TRBJ2-1; possibly TRBD2 for D (5 bases). V gave up 6 bases and J gave up 6 bases, with 18 bases separating them. Germline CDR1 reads SNHLY; CDR2 reads FYNNEI. This CDR3 is built from 15 residues. The CDR3 here is CASRMRVGSPNEQFF. DNA for the CDR3: TGTGCCAGCAGGATGAGGGTCGGGTCCCCCAATGAGCAGTTCTTC. The variable domain in full, with the rest retrieved from reference TRBV2 and TRBJ2-1, is EPEVTQTPSHQVTQMGQEVILRCVPISNHLYFYWYRQILGQKVEFLVSFYNNEISEKSEIFDDQFSVERPDGSNFTLKIRSTKLEDSAMYFCASRMRVGSPNEQFFGPGTRLTVL.

V gene TRBV7-9 combines with J gene TRBJ2-3; 12 bases map to TRBD2. Germline CDR1 and CDR2: SEHNR and FQNEAQ (reference sequence). The CDR3 spans 14 residues. J was trimmed by 6 bases and V by 4 bases; bases with no gene match: 2. The CDR3 DNA reads TGTGCCAGCAGCTCGGGACTAGCGGGCGATACGCAGTATTTT. It codes for CASSSGLAGDTQYF.

The chain employs TRBV9 and TRBJ2-1; 8 bases map to TRBD2. Germline loops: CDR1 SGDLS, CDR2 YYNGEE. V shed 6 bases, J shed 7 bases, and the junction held 12 bases outside the gene matches. The CDR3 runs 15 residues. In DNA, the CDR3 is TGTGCCAGCACCCCGGGAGCGGGAGTTGTTAATGAGCAGTTCTTC. Encoded protein: CASTPGAGVVNEQFF.

This chain connects TRBV30 to TRBJ2-5, with D perhaps matching TRBD2 (6 bases). CDR3 size: 15 residues. CDR1 and CDR2 (germline): GTSNPN, SVGIG (reference sequence). V lost 0 bases and J lost 5, with 16 bases in between. The CDR3 bases are TGTGCCTGGAGTGTACTGCGGGGCGCGGGGGAGACCCAGTACTTC. It yields the protein CAWSVLRGAGETQYF.

J is TRBJ1-4 and V is TRBV5-1; 7 bases match TRBD1. The V gene's germline CDR1 is SGHRS and CDR2 YFSETQ. The CDR3 covers 14 residues. J was trimmed by 2 bases and V by 4 bases; bases with no gene match: 2. As DNA, the CDR3 is TGCGCCAGCAGCGTGACAGGGACTAATGAAAAACTGTTTTTT. Protein product: CASSVTGTNEKLFF.

The chain combines TRBV6-8 with TRBJ1-2; a possible D gene is TRBD1 (6 bases). Per germline, CDR1 MNHGY and CDR2 SAAAGT. The CDR3 has 18 residues. Trimming removed 0 bases from V and 8 bases from J, with 25 bases in between. CDR3 residues: CASSYSDICLVGGRGYTF. The CDR3, as DNA: TGTGCCAGCAGTTACTCAGATATTTGTCTCGTCGGGGGGCGCGGCTACACCTTC.

The chain is built from TRBV7-3 and TRBJ2-3; D might be TRBD1 (6 bases). Deletions cut 5 bases from V and 6 bases from J, with 18 bases between. Germline assignment: CDR1 SGHTA and CDR2 FQGTGA. The CDR3 covers 15 residues. The CDR3 DNA reads as TGTGCCAGCAGCCCGCAGGGGACCCGAGTTGATACGCAGTATTTT. This encodes CASSPQGTRVDTQYF.

The chain carries TRBV11-1 and TRBJ2-1; the match to TRBD2 covers 9 bases. CDR3 size: 14 residues. V lost 3 bases, J lost 8 bases, and 5 bases stayed unmatched. From germline, CDR1 is SGHAT and CDR2 FQDESV (reference sequence). The CDR3 loop is CASSFWTSADEQFF. CDR3 in DNA: TGTGCCAGCAGCTTTTGGACTAGCGCCGATGAGCAGTTCTTC. The complete variable domain, with remaining parts taken from reference TRBV11-1 and TRBJ2-1, reads EAEVAQSPRYKITEKSQAVAFWCDPISGHATLYWYRQILGQGPELLVQFQDESVVDDSQLPKDRFSAERLKGVDSTLKIQPAELGDSAMYLCASSFWTSADEQFFGPGTRLTVL.

The chain carries TRBV19 and TRBJ2-7, with D possibly being TRBD1 (6 bases). With 4 bases removed from V and 5 bases from J, the gap between germline ends came to 18 bases. CDR3 length equals 15 residues. Germline CDR1 and CDR2: LNHDA and SQIVND (reference sequence). The CDR3 sequence: CASSRSEQGYHEQYF. The CDR3 DNA is TGTGCCAGTAGTAGGTCTGAACAGGGCTACCACGAGCAGTACTTC.

The genes are TRBV19 and TRBJ1-4; 7 positions match TRBD1. V was clipped by 6 bases and J by 6 bases; unmatched bases: 13. The CDR3 runs 16 residues. The germline gives CDR1 LNHDA, CDR2 SQIVND (reference sequence). CDR3 loop: CASSSGRGQLDEKLFF. CDR3 DNA sequence: TGTGCCAGTAGCTCGGGTAGGGGACAGCTGGATGAAAAACTGTTTTTT.

This clone has only one observation. The chain uses TRBV29-1 and TRBJ2-5, with 13 bases lining up with TRBD2. There are 14 residues in the CDR3. Germline values: CDR1 SQVTM, CDR2 ANQGSEA. Trimming cost V 6 bases and J 5 bases; bases outside gene matches: 6. The chain's CDR3 is CSVETSGGAETQYF. The CDR3 nucleotides are TGCAGCGTGGAAACTAGCGGGGGGGCTGAGACCCAGTACTTC.

The chain has TRBV4-1 and TRBJ1-4, with D possibly TRBD1 on 5 matching bases. The CDR3 contains 15 residues. The ends were cut back, 4 bases at V and 7 bases at J, with 16 bases in the middle. Germline lookup yields CDR1 MGHRA and CDR2 YSYEKL. CDR3 residues: CASSPGGAGFEKLFF. Here the CDR3 DNA reads TGCGCCAGCAGCCCCGGTGGGGCAGGTTTTGAAAAACTGTTTTTT.

Only a few counts were recorded for this clone. The chain carries TRBV5-4 and TRBJ1-1, with 7 bases that match TRBD1. This CDR3 is built from 15 residues. Germline values: CDR1 SGHNT, CDR2 YYREEE (reference sequence). V lost 1 base and J lost 4; bases outside the gene matches: 7. CDR3 protein: CASSLFRQGPTEAFF. CDR3 nucleotides: TGTGCCAGCAGCTTGTTCCGACAGGGCCCCACTGAAGCTTTCTTT.

The rearrangement joins TRBV12-3 or TRBV12-4 to TRBJ2-7, with D tentatively TRBD1 (7 bases). CDR3 size: 12 residues. Trimming removed 6 bases at V and 4 bases at J, with 10 bases between. CDR3 region: CASRRDSYEQYF. As DNA, the CDR3 is TGTGCCAGCAGGCGGGACAGTTACGAGCAGTACTTC.

This clone was observed a handful of times. The chain has TRBV20-1 and TRBJ2-7; no definite D call. Per the germline V gene, CDR1 is DFQATT and CDR2 is SNEGSKA (reference sequence). The length of the CDR3 is 8 residues. CDR3 in DNA: TGCCCCGTTTTAGAGCAGTACGTC. It is translated as CPVLEQYV.

Here the CDR3 reads CASSLVVGGSTDTQYF. CDR3 in DNA: TGTGCCAGCAGCTTAGTAGTCGGGGGGTCCACAGATACGCAGTATTTT. This chain connects TRBV11-2 to TRBJ2-3; 7 bases line up with TRBD2. Germline assignment: CDR1 SGHAT and CDR2 FQNNGV. Trimming at V came to 1 base and at J to 2 bases, leaving 6 bases not matched to a gene. The length of the CDR3 is 16 residues.

The chain is built from TRBV7-2 and TRBJ2-7; a possible D gene is TRBD2 (5 bases). The V gene's germline CDR1 is SGHTA and CDR2 FQGNSA. The CDR3 loop spans 14 amino acids. Deletions cut 1 base from V and 2 bases from J, with 9 bases between. CDR3 sequence (DNA): TGTGCCAGCAGCTTAGATCGAGCGGCCTACGAGCAGTACTTC. Protein sequence: CASSLDRAAYEQYF.

The chain joins TRBV11-2 to TRBJ2-3; 7 bases align to TRBD1. V shed 1 base and J 1 base; nucleotides not matched to a gene: 14. This CDR3 contains 19 residues. The germline V gene has CDR1 SGHAT and CDR2 FQNNGV. CDR3 protein: CASSLGVLTETGRTDTQYF. The CDR3 nucleotides are TGTGCCAGCAGCTTAGGGGTCCTTACCGAGACAGGGCGCACAGATACGCAGTATTTT.

The rearrangement links TRBV2 to TRBJ1-1, with unresolved D. This CDR3 spans 13 amino acids. Trimming removed 6 bases at V and 1 base at J, with 9 bases between. Per the germline V gene, CDR1 is SNHLY and CDR2 is FYNNEI. The CDR3 nucleotides are TGTGCCAGCAGGGACTCCAAGAACACTGAAGCTTTCTTT. Its protein is CASRDSKNTEAFF.

The V and J genes are TRBV5-1 and TRBJ2-3, with 11 nucleotides matching TRBD2. The CDR3 totals 15 residues. The germline V gene has CDR1 SGHRS and CDR2 YFSETQ. Trimming took 4 bases from V and 6 from J; bases not matched to a gene: 7. The CDR3 here is CASSRSGGAGDTQYF. CDR3 coding DNA: TGCGCCAGCAGCCGTAGCGGGGGGGCCGGGGATACGCAGTATTTT.

The chain uses TRBV7-2 and TRBJ1-2, with D perhaps matching TRBD1 (5 bases). Germline V lookup: CDR1 SGHTA, CDR2 FQGNSA. CDR3 length: 14 amino acids. V was clipped by 5 bases and J by 0 bases, with 10 bases between them. The CDR3 DNA reads TGTGCCAGCAGCCGGGGACTCTCTAACTATGGCTACACCTTC. Its translation is CASSRGLSNYGYTF.

The chain combines TRBV30 with TRBJ2-5, with 7 bases matching TRBD1. The CDR3 runs to 14 residues. The V gene's germline CDR1 is GTSNPN and CDR2 SVGIG (reference sequence). The trim removed 3 bases at V and 2 bases at J, leaving 6 bases unmatched. The CDR3 region is CAWSDRDRQETQYF. Written as DNA, the CDR3 is TGTGCCTGGAGCGACCGGGACAGACAAGAGACCCAGTACTTC.

This rearrangement joins TRBV6-5 to TRBJ2-7; D is possibly TRBD2 (6 bases). Germline lookup yields CDR1 MNHEY and CDR2 SVGAGI. CDR3 length equals 13 residues. V shed 7 bases and J shed 4 bases, with 14 bases lying between them. The CDR3 bases are TGTGCCAGCACAGGAGGGTTAGGGTACGAGCAGTACTTC. It is translated as CASTGGLGYEQYF.

The chain combines TRBV19 with TRBJ1-5; tentatively, D is TRBD1 (5 bases). Germline values: CDR1 LNHDA, CDR2 SQIVND (reference sequence). The ends were cut back, 11 bases at V and 5 bases at J, with 22 bases in the middle. This CDR3 is 15 amino acids long. The CDR3 spells CAGGGLLNPYQPQHF. As DNA, the CDR3 is TGTGCCGGGGGAGGGTTACTGAATCCCTATCAGCCCCAGCATTTT. The full variable domain, rest sourced from reference TRBV19 and TRBJ1-5, is DGGITQSPKYLFRKEGQNVTLSCEQNLNHDAMYWYRQDPGQGLRLIYYSQIVNDFQKGDIAEGYSVSREKKESFPLTVTSAQKNPTAFYLCAGGGLLNPYQPQHFGDGTRLSIL.